This record covers a single T cell receptor beta chain. This specimen belongs to a study of blood T cell repertoires in COVID-19. Study details: Sites across the United States, Italy and Spain contributed samples from acute and convalescent COVID-19. Sample material is recorded as cDNA or gDNA derived from T cells, B-cell-depleted T cells, or PBMCs.

The authors' processing: How many nucleated cells were present was estimated from reference gene primer amplification. Here immunoSEQ multiplex PCR was the method, and the copy in TCRdb shows in-frame clones only, minus some. D and trimming were read from the DNA, whereas the V and J calls and clone size are those reported in that table. The table lists 150,000 to 180,000 clones, 76% of them singletons. J lost 0 bases, V lost 0 bases, and 7 bases had no gene match. Germline V CDR1 and CDR2: SGHRS, YFSETQ. The CDR3 runs 17 residues. The V and J genes are TRBV5-1 and TRBJ2-7; 9 bases fit TRBD1. Sample: peripheral blood. This clonotype was sampled from a woman aged 80 or older with acute or convalescent COVID-19. The DNA of the CDR3 is TGCGCCAGCAGCTTGGGACAGGGGGAGCGTTACTCCTACGAGCAGTACTTC. This translates into CASSLGQGERYSYEQYF.